The clone carrying this T cell receptor (beta chain) came up many times. Its antigen is as yet unknown. This sample was taken from a study of T cells in Graves' hyperthyroidism and ophthalmopathy. The CDR3 length is 12 residues. V was trimmed by 1 base and J by 7 bases, leaving 8 bases between them. Germline lookup yields CDR1 LGHDT and CDR2 YNNKEL (reference sequence). The study's findings and limits: Clonotypes that were expanded in thyroid above 0.001 mostly appeared in blood too. Ophthalmopathy was predicted by the model a median of about six months ahead of onset.

Amplification yielded TCR beta CDR3 regions, with RNA transcripts as the source. The TCR CDR3 was amplified in a first-round RT-PCR using the HTBI primer set. TCRdb used MiXCR to reprocess the multiplex PCR reads, holding one entry per CDR3 protein. The repertoire holds over 350,000 distinct CDR3 sequences, with more than 13% as singletons. The source of this sequence is a man aged 45 to 65 with Graves' ophthalmopathy. The sequenced material came from blood. V and J are TRBV3-1 and TRBJ2-7; D is ambiguous. CDR3 sequence: CASSQVGSEQYF. CDR3 nucleotides: TGTGCCAGCAGCCAAGTAGGTAGTGAGCAGTACTTC.